One and the same sample provided the 18 T cell receptor beta chains below, sequenced in a study of PD-1 blockade in classical Hodgkin lymphoma. All the patients suffered relapse after autologous stem cell transplantation, and brentuximab vedotin exposure differed. Sequenced by immunoSEQ multiplex PCR; TCRdb stores in-frame clones only, minus some. The sample lists about 110,000 clones; 89% were seen once. The material was peripheral blood mononuclear cells (PBMCs), obtained before the second cycle of nivolumab. The receptors were gathered from a human donor with classical Hodgkin lymphoma.

The V gene is TRBV20-1, the J gene TRBJ2-7; D uncertain. Germline V gives CDR1 DFQATT, CDR2 SNEGSKA (reference sequence). This CDR3 has 11 residues. V lost 6 bases and J lost 0, with 6 bases in between. The CDR3 sequence is CSAWTSYEQYF. CDR3 DNA: TGCAGTGCGTGGACCTCCTACGAGCAGTACTTC.

This clone was recorded only once. V usage is TRBV30 and J usage is TRBJ1-4; D may be TRBD1 (5 bases). Germline CDR1 GTSNPN, CDR2 SVGIG (reference sequence). The CDR3 covers 13 residues. Deletions cut 0 bases from V and 7 bases from J, with 9 bases between. The CDR3 sequence is CAWSVSGGEKLFF. In DNA, the CDR3 is TGTGCCTGGAGTGTATCGGGGGGTGAAAAACTGTTTTTT.

This sequence joins TRBV4-3 and TRBJ1-1; TRBD1 is a possible D gene (6 bases). The CDR3 spans 15 residues. The V gene's germline CDR1 is LGHNA and CDR2 YSLEER. Trimming took off 3 bases at V and 3 bases at J, with 14 bases between the two ends. The CDR3 spells CASSQDGKGDTEAFF. DNA for the CDR3: TGCGCCAGCAGCCAGGACGGGAAGGGGGACACTGAAGCTTTCTTT.

The chain couples TRBV18 to TRBJ2-5, with D tentatively TRBD2 (6 bases). Germline values: CDR1 KGHSH, CDR2 LQKENI. The CDR3 is 15 amino acids. V lost 0 bases and J lost 3, with 11 bases in between. CDR3 region: CASSPPGGTKETQYF. In DNA form, the CDR3 reads TGTGCCAGCTCACCACCGGGGGGAACCAAAGAGACCCAGTACTTC. Supplemented by reference TRBV18 and TRBJ2-5, the full variable domain reads NAGVMQNPRHLVRRRGQEARLRCSPMKGHSHVYWYRQLPEEGLKFMVYLQKENIIDESGMPKERFSAEFPKEGPSILRIQQVVRGDSAAYFCASSPPGGTKETQYFGPGTRLLVL.

There are a few counts of this clone. This chain uses TRBV15 with TRBJ2-3; D gene ambiguous. Germline lookup yields CDR1 LNHNV and CDR2 YYDKDF (reference sequence). This CDR3 has 16 residues. V was trimmed by 1 base and J by 0 bases, leaving 11 bases between them. In DNA, the CDR3 is TGTGCCACCAGCAGAGCGAAGCAGAGGAGCACAGATACGCAGTATTTT. It specifies CATSRAKQRSTDTQYF. Full variable domain (remainder filled in from reference TRBV15 and TRBJ2-3): DAMVIQNPRYQVTQFGKPVTLSCSQTLNHNVMYWYQQKSSQAPKLLFHYYDKDFNNEADTPDNFQSRRPNTSFCFLDIRSPGLGDTAMYLCATSRAKQRSTDTQYFGPGTRLTVL.

The chain employs TRBV5-4 and TRBJ2-3; D may be TRBD2 (5 bases). The CDR3 has 16 amino acids. V lost 0 bases and J 1 base, leaving 12 bases between the germline ends. Germline loops: CDR1 SGHNT, CDR2 YYREEE (reference sequence). CDR3: CASSLGFGGGTDTQYF. CDR3 in DNA: TGTGCCAGCAGCTTGGGGTTCGGAGGCGGCACAGATACGCAGTATTTT.

The gene calls are TRBV13 and TRBJ2-7, with D possibly matching TRBD2 (6 bases). Per germline, CDR1 PRHDT and CDR2 FYEKMQ (reference sequence). V lost 5 bases and J lost 0, with 20 bases in between. The CDR3 has 17 residues. CDR3 loop: CASSLVAGPDPSYEQYF. Here the CDR3 DNA reads TGTGCCAGCAGCCTGGTCGCGGGACCTGACCCCTCCTACGAGCAGTACTTC.

J is TRBJ2-5 and V is TRBV4-3, with 7 bases matching TRBD2. V trimming: 5 bases; J trimming: 5 bases; junction bases outside the gene matches: 11. Looked up from germline, CDR1 is LGHNA and CDR2 is YSLEER. CDR3 length: 15 residues. The DNA for the CDR3 is TGCGCCAGCAGCTTGCGGCGGGAGCGTTGGGAGACCCAGTACTTC. Residues: CASSLRRERWETQYF.

The chain combines TRBV28 with TRBJ2-3; no firm D call. Trimming took off 2 bases at V and 11 bases at J, with 11 bases between the two ends. The CDR3 totals 12 residues. Germline V gene lookup returns CDR1 MDHEN and CDR2 SYDVKM. The CDR3 DNA reads as TGTGCCAGCAGTTTAAGCGAGCAAAAGCAGTATTTT. This encodes CASSLSEQKQYF.

The CDR3 bases are TGCGCCAGCAGTTTAGACAGGGTGACTGGGGAGCAGTACTTC. Protein: CASSLDRVTGEQYF. The chain links TRBV10-1 to TRBJ2-7; TRBD1 matches at 7 bases. The CDR3 runs 14 residues. Trimming removed 5 bases from V and 7 bases from J; junction bases left unmatched: 11. Germline V gene data show CDR1 as WNHNN and CDR2 as SYGVQD (reference sequence).

This clone was detected only once. The chain is built from TRBV29-1 and TRBJ2-2; possibly TRBD2 for D (5 bases). Trimming stripped 7 bases from V and 7 bases from J, with 10 bases between. Germline assignment: CDR1 SQVTM and CDR2 ANQGSEA. The CDR3 spans 11 residues. The CDR3 sequence: CSGRRFGELFF. The DNA of the CDR3 is TGCAGCGGGCGGAGGTTCGGGGAGCTGTTTTTT.

This rearrangement joins TRBV30 to TRBJ2-7, with D tentatively TRBD1 or TRBD2 (6 bases each). The V gene's germline CDR1 is GTSNPN and CDR2 SVGIG (reference sequence). V gave up 2 bases and J gave up 2 bases, with 16 bases separating them. This CDR3 contains 15 residues. The CDR3 DNA reads TGTGCCTGGAGTTCACCGGGGGCACCCCCCTACGAGCAGTACTTC. Translating gives CAWSSPGAPPYEQYF.

J is TRBJ1-2 and V is TRBV11-2; no clear D gene. The V gene lost 6 bases and the J gene lost 2 bases, with 19 bases spanning the gap. Germline V lookup: CDR1 SGHAT, CDR2 FQNNGV. This CDR3 contains 16 residues. The CDR3 DNA is TGTGCCAGCAGACCTGCATCCGGTCCGGGGAACTATGGCTACACCTTC. It encodes CASRPASGPGNYGYTF.

This sequence joins TRBV11-2 and TRBJ1-6; 9 bases agree with TRBD1. CDR3 length: 16 amino acids. Germline lookup yields CDR1 SGHAT and CDR2 FQNNGV. With V trimmed by 3 bases and J by 7 bases, 7 bases remained unmatched. This chain's CDR3 is CASSFGDRDTNSPLHF. The CDR3 coding sequence is TGTGCCAGCAGCTTCGGGGACAGGGACACGAATTCACCCCTCCACTTT.

J is TRBJ2-2 and V is TRBV18; TRBD2 might be the D (6 bases). This CDR3 region has 15 residues. Between the trimmed V and J ends, which lost 4 bases and 7 bases, there was a span of 16 bases. From germline, CDR1 is KGHSH and CDR2 LQKENI. The CDR3 nucleotides are TGTGCCAGCTCACGGCGGGACGGGGCTATCGGGGAGCTGTTTTTT. Translation: CASSRRDGAIGELFF.

V usage is TRBV5-1 and J usage is TRBJ1-2; 8 bases line up with TRBD1. With 4 bases clipped from V and 2 bases from J, the junction kept 7 bases outside the gene matches. Germline V gene sequence: CDR1 SGHRS, CDR2 YFSETQ. The length of the CDR3 is 15 residues. CDR3 DNA: TGCGCCAGCAGCCTGCGAAGGACAGGGAACTATGGCTACACCTTC. Translation: CASSLRRTGNYGYTF.

This clone was seen just once. J is TRBJ2-5 and V is TRBV2; weak D call: TRBD1 (5 bases). This CDR3 has 12 residues. CDR1 is SNHLY, CDR2 FYNNEI, per germline. V was clipped by 8 bases and J by 5 bases, with 12 bases between them. CDR3 nucleotides: TGTGCCAGCCAGGGTTTAAAGGAGACCCAGTACTTC. This sequence encodes CASQGLKETQYF.

The J gene is TRBJ2-7, the V gene TRBV7-2; D uncertain. This CDR3 region has 13 residues. Trimming left V 5 bases short and J 4 bases short, with 12 bases between. CDR1 SGHTA and CDR2 FQGNSA come from the germline V gene. CDR3 bases: TGTGCCAGCAGCACCAGTCTTTTATACGAGCAGTACTTC. Its protein is CASSTSLLYEQYF.